This T cell receptor beta chain comes out of a study of early T cells in non-severe SARS-CoV-2 infection. Whole-study context: Chains stayed unpaired after sequencing of bulk RNA from unsorted whole blood.

Study findings and constraints: VDJdb matching favored anti-spike CD8 responses, missing private and CD4 specificities.

The protocol attached unique molecular identifiers to individual cDNA molecules. TCRdb re-called the 5' RACE reads with MiXCR, one entry per CDR3 protein. The sample includes more than 85,000 distinct CDR3 sequences, under 15% of them seen just once. This clonotype was recorded many times. Its target is not known. CDR3 length: 13 amino acids. The V gene's germline CDR1 is LNHDA and CDR2 SQIVND (reference sequence). V shed 1 base and J shed 5 bases, with 9 bases lying between them. Sequencing was done on a sample of whole blood. The TCR was taken from an adult who was a healthcare worker with PCR-confirmed SARS-CoV-2 infection or an uninfected control (not recorded which). The chain combines TRBV19 with TRBJ2-7; the D is unclear. CDR3 sequence: CASSIGGRNEQYF. The CDR3 nucleotides are TGTGCCAGTAGTATAGGGGGAAGGAACGAGCAGTACTTC.